These T cell receptor beta chains were read from a single sample in a study of radiotherapy plus CTLA-4 blockade in lung cancer. Clones were read by immunoSEQ multiplex PCR, and TCRdb kept only the in-frame ones, dropping some. This repertoire shows about 40,000 clones, more than 75% found once; its top ten account for about 25%. This material consisted of peripheral blood, taken from a patient treated with radiotherapy plus ipilimumab. All receptors derive from a human donor with non-small cell lung cancer that progressed on radiotherapy plus ipilimumab. The CDR3 runs from the conserved cysteine through the conserved F or W.

J | V | CDR3
TRBJ2-7 | TRBV13 | CASSPGGPYEQYF
TRBJ1-1 | TRBV29-1 | CSGRGGLNTEAFF
TRBJ2-3 | TRBV7-3 | CASSSSGPPDTQYF
TRBJ2-3 | TRBV9 | CASSTWTSGATDTQYF
TRBJ1-2 | TRBV18 | CASSPGQGVIVGFYGYTF
TRBJ1-3 | TRBV29-1 | CSVAGQASGNTIYF
TRBJ1-1 | TRBV7-9 | CASSLLVGVTEAFF
TRBJ1-3 | TRBV7-8 | CASSTREPTSGNTIYF
TRBJ2-3 | TRBV5-1 | CASSLDGRDTDTQYF
. | TRBV5-1 | CASSQWFSGGSEQYF
TRBJ1-6 | TRBV9 | CASSPGQYNSPLHF
TRBJ1-6 | TRBV5-5 | CASSLVGTGNSPLHF
TRBJ1-2 | TRBV4-2 | CASSQVTGTGGVEYGYTF
TRBJ2-5 | TRBV20-1 | CSARKGATQYF
TRBJ1-1 | TRBV5-6 | CASSKPGQGHTEAFF